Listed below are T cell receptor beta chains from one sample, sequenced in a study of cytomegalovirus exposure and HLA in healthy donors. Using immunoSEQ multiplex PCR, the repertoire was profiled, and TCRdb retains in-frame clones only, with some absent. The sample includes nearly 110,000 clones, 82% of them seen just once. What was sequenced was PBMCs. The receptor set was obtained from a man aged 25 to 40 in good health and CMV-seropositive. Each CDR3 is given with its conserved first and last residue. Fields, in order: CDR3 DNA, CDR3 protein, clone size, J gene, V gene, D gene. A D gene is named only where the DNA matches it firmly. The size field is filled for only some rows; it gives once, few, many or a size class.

TGTGCCAGTAGTATAGAAGGTACTGGGGCCAACGGCCTGACTTTC,CASSIEGTGANGLTF,once,TRBJ2-6,TRBV19,.
TGTGCCAGTAGTATAGCGCCCGCTGGGGCTAGCGGGGTTAATGAGCAGTTCTTC,CASSIAPAGASGVNEQFF,once,TRBJ2-1,TRBV19,TRBD2
TGTGCCAGCAGTTACAGGAGGTTGAGTAACACTGAAGCTTTCTTT,CASSYRRLSNTEAFF,.,TRBJ1-1,TRBV6-5,.
TGCGCCAGCAGCTTGGGTAGATCAACTAATGAAAAACTGTTTTTT,CASSLGRSTNEKLFF,few,TRBJ1-4,TRBV5-1,.
TGCGCCAGCAGTAATACAGGGGGATCGAACACTGAAGCTTTCTTT,CASSNTGGSNTEAFF,.,TRBJ1-1,TRBV10-1,TRBD1
TGCGCCAGCAGTGAGCTTAGATTGAACACCGGGGAGCTGTTTTTT,CASSELRLNTGELFF,.,TRBJ2-2,TRBV10-1,.
TGCGCCAGCAGCTTAACAGGAGAGACTGAAGCTTTCTTT,CASSLTGETEAFF,.,TRBJ1-1,TRBV5-1,.
TGCGCCAGCAGCCAAGATCCGGGACAGGGATGGCATGGCTACACCTTC,CASSQDPGQGWHGYTF,.,TRBJ1-2,TRBV4-1,TRBD1
TGTGCCACCAGCAGAGAGAGATACGGTAGCGAGCAGTTCTTC,CATSRERYGSEQFF,.,TRBJ2-1,TRBV15,.
TGCGCCAGCAGTGAGGATATGCAGACCGGGGAGCTGTTTTTT,CASSEDMQTGELFF,.,TRBJ2-2,TRBV10-1,.
TGTGCCAGTAGGAAAACAGGATACGAGCAGTACTTC,CASRKTGYEQYF,.,TRBJ2-7,TRBV19,.
TGTGCCAGCCTGACCAGGGTAACTCTAGGAAACACCATATATTTT,CASLTRVTLGNTIYF,.,TRBJ1-3,TRBV6-5,.
TGTGCCAGCTCACCGAGGGGGACCGTTATAAGCTCTGGAAACACCATATATTTT,CASSPRGTVISSGNTIYF,.,TRBJ1-3,TRBV18,.
TGTGCCAGCAGCGAGGACTCGGGGTTATACAATGAGCAGTTCTTC,CASSEDSGLYNEQFF,.,TRBJ2-1,TRBV9,.
TGTGCCAGCTCACCGAACCGAGTATCAAACAATGAGCAGTTCTTC,CASSPNRVSNNEQFF,.,TRBJ2-1,TRBV18,.
TGCGCCAGCAGCCCAGAGCCCGGGTCTGCCACTGAAGCTTTCTTT,CASSPEPGSATEAFF,.,TRBJ1-1,TRBV5-1,.
TGTGCCAGCAGTCCCGGGGACAAAAACATTCAGTACTTC,CASSPGDKNIQYF,.,TRBJ2-4,TRBV6-5,.
TGCGCCAGCAGCTTGGGAGCGGGGGGGTACAATGAGCAGTTCTTC,CASSLGAGGYNEQFF,.,TRBJ2-1,TRBV5-1,TRBD2
TGTGCCAGCAGCGTGGGGGCGGCCAGGAAGTCTAACTATGGCTACACCTTC,CASSVGAARKSNYGYTF,.,TRBJ1-2,TRBV9,.
TGTGCCAGCAGCTTGAAGTTCACAGGGGTAGCAAACGACAAAGCTTTCTTT,CASSLKFTGVANDKAFF,.,TRBJ1-1,TRBV5-6,TRBD1
TGTGCCATCATTTGGGTGAGGACAGGGGAGATGGATGAGCAGTTCTTC,CAIIWVRTGEMDEQFF,.,TRBJ2-1,TRBV19,TRBD1
TGTGCCAGCAGCAAATCCGGGACAGGGGGCGAAGGCACTGAAGCTTTCTTT,CASSKSGTGGEGTEAFF,.,TRBJ1-1,TRBV21-1,.
TGTGCCATCAGTGAGTCCTCCTCCGTACATTACGAGCAGTACTTC,CAISESSSVHYEQYF,few,TRBJ2-7,TRBV10-3,.
TGTTCCAGCAGCTCTGGACAGGGGATTATTGGCACTGAAGCTTTCTTT,CSSSSGQGIIGTEAFF,few,TRBJ1-1,TRBV7-9,TRBD1
TGTTCCAGCAGCAGGACTAGCGGGGGTGCCGGGGAGCTGTTTTTT,CSSSRTSGGAGELFF,.,TRBJ2-2,TRBV7-9,TRBD2
TGTGCCAGTAGCCAGGCATTGGGGGCCGGTCAGCCCCAGCATTTT,CASSQALGAGQPQHF,.,TRBJ1-5,TRBV19,.
TGTGCCAGCAGGGACAGGGGCCTCCAAGAGACCCAGTACTTC,CASRDRGLQETQYF,.,TRBJ2-5,TRBV2,TRBD1
TGTGCCAGCAGAACGACAGGGGTAGCAAATTCACCCCTCCACTTT,CASRTTGVANSPLHF,.,TRBJ1-6,TRBV6-6,TRBD1
TGTGCCAGCAGGGGACAGGGGTGGACCGGGGAGCTGTTTTTT,CASRGQGWTGELFF,.,TRBJ2-2,TRBV6-5,TRBD1
TGTGCCAGCAGCCATCTAGCGGGGGGCTACAATGAGCAGTTCTTC,CASSHLAGGYNEQFF,.,TRBJ2-1,TRBV21-1,.
TGTGCCATCAGTGCCGGGGGGGGATACGAGCAGTACTTC,CAISAGGGYEQYF,.,TRBJ2-7,TRBV10-3,TRBD2